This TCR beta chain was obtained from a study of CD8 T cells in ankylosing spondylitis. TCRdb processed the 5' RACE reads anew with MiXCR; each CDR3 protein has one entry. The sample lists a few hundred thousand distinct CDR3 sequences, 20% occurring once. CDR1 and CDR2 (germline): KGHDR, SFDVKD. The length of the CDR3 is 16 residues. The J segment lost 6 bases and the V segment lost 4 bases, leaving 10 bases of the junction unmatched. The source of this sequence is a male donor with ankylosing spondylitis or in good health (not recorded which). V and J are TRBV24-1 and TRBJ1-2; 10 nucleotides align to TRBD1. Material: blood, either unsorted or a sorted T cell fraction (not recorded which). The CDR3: CATSDPTGGYVHGYTF. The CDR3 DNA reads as TGTGCCACCAGTGACCCGACAGGGGGCTATGTCCATGGCTACACCTTC.